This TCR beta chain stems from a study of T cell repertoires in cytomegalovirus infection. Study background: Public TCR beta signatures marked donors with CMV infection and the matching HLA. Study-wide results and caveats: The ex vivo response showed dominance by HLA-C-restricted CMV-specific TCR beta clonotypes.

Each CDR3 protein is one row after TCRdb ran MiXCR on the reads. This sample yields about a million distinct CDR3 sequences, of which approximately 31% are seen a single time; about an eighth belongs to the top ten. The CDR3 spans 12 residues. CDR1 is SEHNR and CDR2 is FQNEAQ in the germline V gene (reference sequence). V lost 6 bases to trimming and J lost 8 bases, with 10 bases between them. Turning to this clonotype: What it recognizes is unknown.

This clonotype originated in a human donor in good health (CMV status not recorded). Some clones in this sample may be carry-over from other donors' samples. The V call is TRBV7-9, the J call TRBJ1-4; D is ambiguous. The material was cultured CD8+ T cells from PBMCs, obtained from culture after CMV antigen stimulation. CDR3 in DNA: TGTGCCAGCAGAAATAGGGAAGAAAAACTGTTTTTT. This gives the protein CASRNREEKLFF.